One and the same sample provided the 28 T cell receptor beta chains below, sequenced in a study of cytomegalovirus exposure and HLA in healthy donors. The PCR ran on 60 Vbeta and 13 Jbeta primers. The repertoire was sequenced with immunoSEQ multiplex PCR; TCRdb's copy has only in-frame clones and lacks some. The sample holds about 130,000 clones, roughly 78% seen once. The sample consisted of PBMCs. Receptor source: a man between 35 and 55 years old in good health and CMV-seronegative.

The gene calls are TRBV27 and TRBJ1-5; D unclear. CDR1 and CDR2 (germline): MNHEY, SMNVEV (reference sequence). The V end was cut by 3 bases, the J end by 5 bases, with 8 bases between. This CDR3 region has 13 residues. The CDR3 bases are TGTGCCAGCAGTTTGACACCTTATCAGCCCCAGCATTTT. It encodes CASSLTPYQPQHF.

CDR3 DNA: TGTGCCAGCAGCTTAGGAGGGAAGGATACGCAGTATTTT. Its translation is CASSLGGKDTQYF. The V and J genes are TRBV5-4 and TRBJ2-3, with D possibly TRBD2 on 6 matching bases. Germline CDR1 is SGHNT and CDR2 is YYREEE (reference sequence). The CDR3 consists of 13 residues. V was shortened by 2 bases and J by 6 bases, with 10 bases between the two germline ends. The whole variable domain, filled in from reference TRBV5-4 and TRBJ2-3, reads ETGVTQSPTHLIKTRGQQVTLRCSSQSGHNTVSWYQQALGQGPQFIFQYYREEENGRGNFPPRFSGLQFPNYSSELNVNALELDDSALYLCASSLGGKDTQYFGPGTRLTVL.

Written as DNA, the CDR3 is TGCGCCAGCAGCTTAACAGGGGCCCGGGGAGAGACCCAGTACTTC. Protein sequence: CASSLTGARGETQYF. The chain combines TRBV5-1 with TRBJ2-5; the match to TRBD1 covers 7 bases. V shed 2 bases, J shed 4 bases, and the junction held 8 bases outside the gene matches. CDR1 is SGHRS, CDR2 YFSETQ, per germline. CDR3 size: 15 residues.

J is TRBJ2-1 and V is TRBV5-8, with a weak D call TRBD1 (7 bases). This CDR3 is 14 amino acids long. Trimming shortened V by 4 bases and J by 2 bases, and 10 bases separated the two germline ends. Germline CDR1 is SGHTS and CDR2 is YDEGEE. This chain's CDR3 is CASSQGGPYNEQFF. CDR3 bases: TGTGCCAGCAGCCAGGGGGGCCCCTACAATGAGCAGTTCTTC.

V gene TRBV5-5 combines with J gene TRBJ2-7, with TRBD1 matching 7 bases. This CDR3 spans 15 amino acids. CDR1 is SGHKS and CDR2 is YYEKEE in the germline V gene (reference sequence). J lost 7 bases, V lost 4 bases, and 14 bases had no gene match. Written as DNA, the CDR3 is TGTGCCAGCAGCCCGCAAACAGGGGCGGTATGGGAGCAGTACTTC. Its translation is CASSPQTGAVWEQYF.

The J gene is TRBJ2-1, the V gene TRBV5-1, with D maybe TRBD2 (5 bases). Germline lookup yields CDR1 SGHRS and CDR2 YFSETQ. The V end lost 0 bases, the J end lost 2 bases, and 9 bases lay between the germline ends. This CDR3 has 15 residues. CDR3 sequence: CASSLVGETYNEQFF. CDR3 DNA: TGCGCCAGCAGCTTGGTTGGGGAGACCTACAATGAGCAGTTCTTC. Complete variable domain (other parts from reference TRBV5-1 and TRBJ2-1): KAGVTQTPRYLIKTRGQQVTLSCSPISGHRSVSWYQQTPGQGLQFLFEYFSETQRNKGNFPGRFSGRQFSNSRSEMNVSTLELGDSALYLCASSLVGETYNEQFFGPGTRLTVL.

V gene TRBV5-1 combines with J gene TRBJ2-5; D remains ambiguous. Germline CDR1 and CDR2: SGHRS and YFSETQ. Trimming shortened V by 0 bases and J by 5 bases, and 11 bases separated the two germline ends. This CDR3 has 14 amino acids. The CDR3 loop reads CASSLAPGAETQYF. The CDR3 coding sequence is TGCGCCAGCAGCTTGGCCCCCGGTGCGGAGACCCAGTACTTC.

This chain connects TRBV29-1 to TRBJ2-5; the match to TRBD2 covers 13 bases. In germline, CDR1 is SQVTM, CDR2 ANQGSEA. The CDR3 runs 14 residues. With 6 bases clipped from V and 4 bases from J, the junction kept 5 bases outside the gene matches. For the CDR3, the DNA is TGCAGCGTAACCGGGACTAGCGGGACAGAGACCCAGTACTTC. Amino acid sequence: CSVTGTSGTETQYF.

CDR3 DNA sequence: TGTGCCAGCAGCTTAAGCACCTACAATGAGCAGTTCTTC. It translates to CASSLSTYNEQFF. The chain recombines TRBV11-2 with TRBJ2-1, with D hard to call. Trimming cost V 2 bases and J 2 bases, with 4 bases left between them. CDR3 length: 13 amino acids. Germline lookup yields CDR1 SGHAT and CDR2 FQNNGV.

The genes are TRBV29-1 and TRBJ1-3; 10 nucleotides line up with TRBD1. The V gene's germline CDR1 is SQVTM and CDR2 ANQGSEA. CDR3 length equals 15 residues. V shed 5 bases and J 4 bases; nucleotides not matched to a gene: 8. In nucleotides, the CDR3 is TGCAGCGTTTCCCACTGGACAGGGGGAGGAAACACCATATATTTT. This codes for CSVSHWTGGGNTIYF.

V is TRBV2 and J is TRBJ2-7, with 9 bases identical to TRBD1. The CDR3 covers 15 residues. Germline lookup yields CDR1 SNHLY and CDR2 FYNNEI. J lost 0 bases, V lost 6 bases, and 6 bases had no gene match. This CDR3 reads CASRAGQGTSYEQYF. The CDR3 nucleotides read TGTGCCAGCAGAGCAGGACAGGGGACCTCCTACGAGCAGTACTTC.

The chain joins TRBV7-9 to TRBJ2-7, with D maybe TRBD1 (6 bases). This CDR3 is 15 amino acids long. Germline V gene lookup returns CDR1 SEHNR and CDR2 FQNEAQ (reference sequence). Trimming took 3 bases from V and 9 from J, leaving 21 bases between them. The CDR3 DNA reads TGTGCCAGCAGCTTCGCGGGCGGACAGAGGGGAGTGCAGTACTTC. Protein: CASSFAGGQRGVQYF.

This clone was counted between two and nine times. The CDR3 DNA reads as TGTGCCAGCAGTTTTTCGGGTGGTGGGGCCAACGTCCTGACTTTC. Encoded protein: CASSFSGGGANVLTF. J is TRBJ2-6 and V is TRBV27; D is unresolved. CDR1 is MNHEY and CDR2 is SMNVEV in the germline V gene (reference sequence). The CDR3 contains 15 residues. Trimming left V 3 bases short and J 3 bases short, with 9 bases between.

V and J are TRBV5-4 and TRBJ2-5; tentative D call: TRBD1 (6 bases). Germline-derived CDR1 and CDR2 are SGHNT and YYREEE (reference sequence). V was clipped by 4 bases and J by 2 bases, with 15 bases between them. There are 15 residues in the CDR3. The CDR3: CASSRRGLGQETQYF. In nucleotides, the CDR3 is TGTGCCAGCAGCCGCAGGGGTTTAGGGCAAGAGACCCAGTACTTC.

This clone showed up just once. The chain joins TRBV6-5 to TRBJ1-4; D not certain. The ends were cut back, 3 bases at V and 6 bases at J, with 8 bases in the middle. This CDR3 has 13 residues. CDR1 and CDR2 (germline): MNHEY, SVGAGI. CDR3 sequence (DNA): TGTGCCAGCAGTTATCTGTCGGATGAAAAACTGTTTTTT. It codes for CASSYLSDEKLFF.

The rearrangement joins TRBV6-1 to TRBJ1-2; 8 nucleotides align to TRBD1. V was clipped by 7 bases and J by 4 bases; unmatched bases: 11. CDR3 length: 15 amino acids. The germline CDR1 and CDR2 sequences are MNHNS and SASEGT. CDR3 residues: CASTAGTGGFYGYTF. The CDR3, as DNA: TGTGCCAGCACTGCCGGGACAGGAGGGTTCTATGGCTACACCTTC.

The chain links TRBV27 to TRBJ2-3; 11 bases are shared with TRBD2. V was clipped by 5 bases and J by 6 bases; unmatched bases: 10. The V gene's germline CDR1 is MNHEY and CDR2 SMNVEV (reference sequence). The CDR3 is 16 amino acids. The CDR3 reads CASSGAKLAGVDTQYF. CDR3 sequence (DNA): TGTGCCAGCAGTGGGGCAAAACTAGCGGGAGTGGATACGCAGTATTTT.

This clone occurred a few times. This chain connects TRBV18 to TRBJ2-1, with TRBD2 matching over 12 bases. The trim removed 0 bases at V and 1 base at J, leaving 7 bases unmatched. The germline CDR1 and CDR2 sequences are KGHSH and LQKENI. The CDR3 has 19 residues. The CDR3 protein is CASSPPDGTSGSSYNEQFF. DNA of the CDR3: TGTGCCAGCTCACCACCTGACGGGACTAGCGGGTCGTCCTACAATGAGCAGTTCTTC.

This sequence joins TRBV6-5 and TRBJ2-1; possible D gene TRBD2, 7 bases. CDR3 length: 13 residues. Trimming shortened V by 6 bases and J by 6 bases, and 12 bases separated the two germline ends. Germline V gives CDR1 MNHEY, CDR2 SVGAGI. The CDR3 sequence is CASRLRGGNEQFF. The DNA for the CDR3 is TGTGCCAGCAGGCTAAGGGGGGGCAATGAGCAGTTCTTC.

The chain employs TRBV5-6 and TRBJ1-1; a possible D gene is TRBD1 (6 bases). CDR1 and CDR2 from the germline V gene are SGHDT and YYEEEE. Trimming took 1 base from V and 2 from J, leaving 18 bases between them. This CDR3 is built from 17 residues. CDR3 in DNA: TGTGCCAGCAGCTTGCTCGGTACAGGGTCCCTCAACACTGAAGCTTTCTTT. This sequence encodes CASSLLGTGSLNTEAFF.

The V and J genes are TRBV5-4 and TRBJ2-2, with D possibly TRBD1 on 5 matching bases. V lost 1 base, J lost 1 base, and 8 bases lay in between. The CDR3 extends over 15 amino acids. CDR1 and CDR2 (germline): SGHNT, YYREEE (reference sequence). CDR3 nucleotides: TGTGCCAGCAGCTTGAGGCAGGGGAACACCGGGGAGCTGTTTTTT. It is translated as CASSLRQGNTGELFF.

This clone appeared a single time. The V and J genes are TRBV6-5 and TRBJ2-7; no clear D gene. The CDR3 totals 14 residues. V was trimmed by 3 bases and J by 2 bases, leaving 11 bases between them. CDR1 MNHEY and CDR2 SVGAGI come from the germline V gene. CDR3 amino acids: CASSYSADTYEQYF. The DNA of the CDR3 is TGTGCCAGCAGTTATTCCGCAGATACCTACGAGCAGTACTTC.

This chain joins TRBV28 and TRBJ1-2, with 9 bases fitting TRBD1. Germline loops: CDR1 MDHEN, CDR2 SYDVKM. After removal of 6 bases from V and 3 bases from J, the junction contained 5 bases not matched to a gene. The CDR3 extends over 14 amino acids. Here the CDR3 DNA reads TGTGCCAGCAGCCGGACAGGGGTCTACTATGGCTACACCTTC. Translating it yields CASSRTGVYYGYTF.

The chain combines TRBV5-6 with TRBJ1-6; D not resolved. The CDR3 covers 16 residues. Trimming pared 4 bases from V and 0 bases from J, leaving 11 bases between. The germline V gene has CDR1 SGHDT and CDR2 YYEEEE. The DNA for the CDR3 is TGTGCCAGCAGCCCCGACCGGAGCTCCTATAATTCACCCCTCCACTTT. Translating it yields CASSPDRSSYNSPLHF.

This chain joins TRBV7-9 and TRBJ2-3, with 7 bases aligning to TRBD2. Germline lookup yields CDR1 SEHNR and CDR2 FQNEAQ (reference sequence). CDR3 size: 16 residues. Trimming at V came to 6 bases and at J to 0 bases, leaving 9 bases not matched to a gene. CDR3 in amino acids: CASSPWRESSTDTQYF. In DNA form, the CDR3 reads TGTGCCAGCAGTCCCTGGCGGGAGAGTAGCACAGATACGCAGTATTTT.

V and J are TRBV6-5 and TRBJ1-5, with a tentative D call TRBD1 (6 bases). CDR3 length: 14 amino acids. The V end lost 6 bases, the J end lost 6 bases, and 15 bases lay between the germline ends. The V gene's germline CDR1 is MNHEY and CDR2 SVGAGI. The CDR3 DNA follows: TGTGCCAGCAGCCTACAGGGTATGGGTCAGCCCCAGCATTTT. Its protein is CASSLQGMGQPQHF.

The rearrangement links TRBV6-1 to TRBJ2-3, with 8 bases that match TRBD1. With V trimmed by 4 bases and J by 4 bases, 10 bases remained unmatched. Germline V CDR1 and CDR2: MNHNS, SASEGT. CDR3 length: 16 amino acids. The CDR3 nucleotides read TGTGCCAGCAGTGTCTCAGGGGGCCTTAGGTCAGATACGCAGTATTTT. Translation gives CASSVSGGLRSDTQYF.

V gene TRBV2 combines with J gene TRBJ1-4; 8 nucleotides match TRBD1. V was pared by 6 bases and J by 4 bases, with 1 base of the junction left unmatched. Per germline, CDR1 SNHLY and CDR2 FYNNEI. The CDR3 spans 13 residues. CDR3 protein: CASRGQVNEKLFF. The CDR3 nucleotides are TGTGCCAGCAGGGGACAGGTTAATGAAAAACTGTTTTTT.